The 21 T cell receptor beta chains reported below all come from one sample, sequenced in a study of beta chain features in type 1 diabetes. Sequencing targeted expressed TCRB transcripts, as all isolated RNA had been reverse transcribed. Generated by immunoSEQ multiplex PCR, the TCRdb table keeps only in-frame clones and is missing some. The sample carries about 350,000 clones, around a fifth recorded once. Sequences were obtained from naive CD4+ T cells from blood. These receptors were collected from a woman aged 18 to 35 in good health.

V is TRBV25-1 and J is TRBJ2-5; D might be TRBD1 (5 bases). V gave up 6 bases and J gave up 4 bases, with 12 bases separating them. Germline V lookup: CDR1 MGHDK, CDR2 SYGVNS. The CDR3 consists of 13 residues. This CDR3 reads CASRGWGAETQYF. The CDR3 DNA is TGTGCCAGCAGGGGCTGGGGCGCAGAGACCCAGTACTTC.

V usage is TRBV30 and J usage is TRBJ1-1, with 8 bases that match TRBD1. The CDR3 is made up of 15 amino acids. The V gene end was trimmed by 1 base and the J gene end by 5 bases; junction bases not matched to a gene: 9. Germline CDR1 GTSNPN, CDR2 SVGIG (reference sequence). The CDR3 region has the DNA TGTGCCTGGAGTGCGGTGGACAGGGTGTATACTGAAGCTTTCTTT. Protein product: CAWSAVDRVYTEAFF.

In this sample, this clone turned up a few times. Other DNA sequences in this sample translate to the same CDR3. Here the CDR3 DNA reads TGTGCCTGGAGTGTGGCCGAAAAACTGTTTTTT. It translates to CAWSVAEKLFF. The chain couples TRBV30 to TRBJ1-4; D is undetermined. With 0 bases removed from V and 8 bases from J, the gap between germline ends came to 4 bases. The CDR3 spans 11 residues. Germline CDR1 and CDR2: GTSNPN and SVGIG (reference sequence).

This clone was picked up a small number of times. The V gene is TRBV7-9, the J gene TRBJ2-1, with 7 bases aligning to TRBD1. Trimming cost V 5 bases and J 7 bases; bases outside gene matches: 20. This CDR3 region has 18 residues. In germline, CDR1 is SEHNR, CDR2 FQNEAQ (reference sequence). DNA of the CDR3: TGTGCCAGCAGCCCCCCACAATACGACAGGGCAGTAGGGAATGAGCAGTTCTTC. Its translation: CASSPPQYDRAVGNEQFF. Combining the CDR3 with reference TRBV7-9 and TRBJ2-1 gives the whole variable domain DTGVSQNPRHKITKRGQNVTFRCDPISEHNRLYWYRQTLGQGPEFLTYFQNEAQLEKSRLLSDRFSAERPKGSFSTLEIQRTEQGDSAMYLCASSPPQYDRAVGNEQFFGPGTRLTVL.

The V call is TRBV7-8, the J call TRBJ1-5, with D tentatively TRBD1 (6 bases). In germline, CDR1 is SGHVS, CDR2 FQNEAQ. Trimming removed 1 base from V and 7 bases from J, with 11 bases in between. The CDR3 extends over 14 amino acids. The DNA of the CDR3 is TGTGCCAGCAGCTTAGACCAAGGACAGCAGCCCCAGCATTTT. Translation: CASSLDQGQQPQHF. The variable domain in full, with the rest retrieved from reference TRBV7-8 and TRBJ1-5, is GAGVSQSPRYKVAKRGQDVALRCDPISGHVSLFWYQQALGQGPEFLTYFQNEAQLDKSGLPSDRFFAERPEGSVSTLKIQRTQQEDSAVYLCASSLDQGQQPQHFGDGTRLSIL.

The chain joins TRBV7-9 to TRBJ2-5; possibly TRBD2 for D (7 bases). The CDR3 has 13 residues. The germline gives CDR1 SEHNR, CDR2 FQNEAQ (reference sequence). The CDR3: CAPRRGTPQVQYF. For the CDR3, the DNA is TGTGCTCCCCGGCGGGGGACACCCCAAGTCCAGTACTTC.

The chain links TRBV7-2 to TRBJ1-2; perhaps TRBD1 as D (6 bases). Germline assignment: CDR1 SGHTA and CDR2 FQGNSA. The CDR3 covers 15 residues. Trimming took off 0 bases at V and 7 bases at J, with 15 bases between the two ends. The CDR3 DNA is TGTGCCAGCAGCTTAGCTCCGGACAGCCAGGGTGGCTACACCTTC. Translating it yields CASSLAPDSQGGYTF.

The chain joins TRBV11-2 to TRBJ2-3; D call uncertain. This CDR3 region has 16 residues. Germline V CDR1 and CDR2: SGHAT, FQNNGV. V shed 1 base and J shed 5 bases, with 16 bases lying between them. The CDR3: CASSLGSSSTGDTQYF. The CDR3 DNA follows: TGTGCCAGCAGCTTAGGGAGTAGCAGTACCGGAGATACGCAGTATTTT. Variable domain in full (rest from reference TRBV11-2 and TRBJ2-3): EAGVAQSPRYKIIEKRQSVAFWCNPISGHATLYWYQQILGQGPKLLIQFQNNGVVDDSQLPKDRFSAERLKGVDSTLKIQPAKLEDSAVYLCASSLGSSSTGDTQYFGPGTRLTVL.

This clone turned up a few times. The V and J genes are TRBV2 and TRBJ2-5, with D perhaps matching TRBD2 (5 bases). The CDR3 totals 14 residues. CDR1 is SNHLY and CDR2 is FYNNEI in the germline V gene. V was pared by 7 bases and J by 1 base, with 13 bases between. DNA of the CDR3: TGTGCCAGCAAGGCCGGGAACGGCCAAGAGACCCAGTACTTC. Protein sequence: CASKAGNGQETQYF.

This clone was observed a few times. The chain couples TRBV30 to TRBJ2-1, with 7 bases that match TRBD2. This CDR3 contains 12 residues. Germline V gene sequence: CDR1 GTSNPN, CDR2 SVGIG (reference sequence). V gave up 2 bases and J gave up 9 bases; unmatched junction bases: 4. The CDR3 reads CAWSTTGGEQFF. CDR3 DNA sequence: TGTGCCTGGAGTACGACGGGGGGTGAGCAGTTCTTC.

The V and J genes are TRBV5-1 and TRBJ2-3; D is undetermined. The CDR3 consists of 15 residues. CDR1 is SGHRS, CDR2 YFSETQ, per germline. V dropped 6 bases and J dropped 0 bases, with 14 bases sitting between them. The CDR3: CASTLGGTSTDTQYF. CDR3 nucleotide sequence: TGCGCCAGCACCCTCGGCGGTACTAGCACAGATACGCAGTATTTT.

CDR3 sequence (DNA): TGTGCCAGCAGTGTACAGGGAACCTATGGCTACACCTTC. It specifies CASSVQGTYGYTF. The chain employs TRBV2 and TRBJ1-2; possible D gene TRBD1, 6 bases. Trimming took 4 bases from V and 4 from J, leaving 10 bases between them. Germline CDR1 SNHLY, CDR2 FYNNEI. This CDR3 is 13 amino acids long. The full variable domain, in which reference TRBV2 and TRBJ1-2 provide the parts outside the CDR3, is EPEVTQTPSHQVTQMGQEVILRCVPISNHLYFYWYRQILGQKVEFLVSFYNNEISEKSEIFDDQFSVERPDGSNFTLKIRSTKLEDSAMYFCASSVQGTYGYTFGSGTRLTVV.

This clone has just a few counts. The chain has TRBV2 and TRBJ1-5, with TRBD1 as a possible D gene (5 bases). Per germline, CDR1 SNHLY and CDR2 FYNNEI. The V and J ends lost 6 bases and 0 bases respectively, with 21 bases between them. CDR3 length: 18 amino acids. The CDR3, as DNA: TGTGCCAGCAGGGGAGGATTTTCGGGACCTTATAGCAATCAGCCCCAGCATTTT. This sequence encodes CASRGGFSGPYSNQPQHF.

J is TRBJ2-1 and V is TRBV5-1; possibly TRBD1 for D (5 bases). There are 15 residues in the CDR3. CDR1 and CDR2 (germline): SGHRS, YFSETQ. Trimming took 0 bases from V and 5 from J, leaving 12 bases between them. The CDR3 coding sequence is TGCGCCAGCAGCTTGGTCCAGGGTAGTCACAATGAGCAGTTCTTC. Encoded protein: CASSLVQGSHNEQFF.

This clone was picked up a small number of times. V is TRBV19 and J is TRBJ1-1, with no clear D. The germline V gene encodes CDR1 LNHDA and CDR2 SQIVND (reference sequence). The CDR3 contains 14 residues. Trimming took 9 bases from V and 0 from J, leaving 14 bases between them. Here the CDR3 DNA reads TGTGCCAGCGCGCGATCGGGTATGAACACTGAAGCTTTCTTT. It codes for CASARSGMNTEAFF.

The chain joins TRBV2 to TRBJ2-2; D ambiguous. CDR1 is SNHLY and CDR2 is FYNNEI in the germline V gene. The CDR3 has 14 amino acids. With 3 bases removed from V and 1 base from J, the gap between germline ends came to 6 bases. The CDR3 here is CASSEAGNTGELFF. The DNA for the CDR3 is TGTGCCAGCAGTGAGGCAGGGAACACCGGGGAGCTGTTTTTT.

This clone was counted a few times. V usage is TRBV30 and J usage is TRBJ1-2; the D gene is possibly TRBD1 (6 bases). The CDR3 has 11 amino acids. Trimming left V 6 bases short and J 6 bases short, with 11 bases between. The germline V gene encodes CDR1 GTSNPN and CDR2 SVGIG (reference sequence). The CDR3 DNA reads TGTGCCTGTACAGGGAGGGATGGCTACACCTTC. It translates to CACTGRDGYTF.

The V call is TRBV29-1, the J call TRBJ1-2; tentative D call: TRBD1 (6 bases). Trimming left V 4 bases short and J 0 bases short, with 12 bases between. From germline, CDR1 is SQVTM and CDR2 ANQGSEA. This CDR3 is 14 amino acids long. The CDR3 coding sequence is TGCAGCGTTGCCCCCGGGACACCTAACTATGGCTACACCTTC. Protein sequence: CSVAPGTPNYGYTF.

The rearrangement uses TRBV5-5 and TRBJ2-1; D not resolved. The CDR3 consists of 13 residues. Germline loops: CDR1 SGHKS, CDR2 YYEKEE (reference sequence). Trimming cost V 1 base and J 9 bases, with 11 bases left between them. Here the CDR3 reads CASSLYLSREQFF. Here the CDR3 DNA reads TGTGCCAGCAGCTTGTATCTATCCCGTGAGCAGTTCTTC.

This clone has a handful of counts. The chain couples TRBV7-2 to TRBJ2-3; the match to TRBD2 covers 14 bases. The CDR3 length is 16 residues. In germline, CDR1 is SGHTA, CDR2 FQGNSA. V lost 5 bases, J lost 4 bases, and 5 bases stayed unmatched. The CDR3 sequence is CASSALGLAGADTQYF. For the CDR3, the DNA is TGTGCCAGCAGCGCACTGGGACTAGCGGGGGCAGATACGCAGTATTTT.

The genes are TRBV9 and TRBJ2-1; 9 bases are shared with TRBD2. This CDR3 is built from 15 residues. With 3 bases clipped from V and 9 bases from J, the junction kept 10 bases outside the gene matches. The germline gives CDR1 SGDLS, CDR2 YYNGEE. The CDR3 DNA reads TGTGCCAGCAGCGCCTTAGTCGATAGCGGGGGTGAGCAGTTCTTC. This gives the protein CASSALVDSGGEQFF.